Following are 12 T cell receptor beta chains from one sample sequenced in a study of cytomegalovirus exposure and HLA in healthy donors. The study ran its PCR with 60 Vbeta and 13 Jbeta primers. Only in-frame clones appear in the TCRdb table, and some are missing; sequencing was by immunoSEQ multiplex PCR. This sample has 75,000 to 80,000 clones, with around three quarters found just once. Material: PBMCs. Receptors originate from a male donor in good health and CMV-seropositive.

The chain carries TRBV27 and TRBJ2-1; unclear D gene. Looked up from germline, CDR1 is MNHEY and CDR2 is SMNVEV (reference sequence). Trimming removed 6 bases from V and 8 bases from J, with 17 bases in between. The CDR3 extends over 14 amino acids. The CDR3, as DNA: TGTGCCAGCAGCCCGGGTAGCACATTCGATGAGCAGTTCTTC. Protein product: CASSPGSTFDEQFF.

This clone was counted only a few times. The V and J genes are TRBV5-1 and TRBJ1-6; unclear D gene. Germline V gives CDR1 SGHRS, CDR2 YFSETQ. V was pared by 2 bases and J by 0 bases, with 15 bases between. The CDR3 runs to 18 residues. The CDR3 DNA reads TGCGCCAGCAGCTTAACCTCTTCAAGGAGCTCCTATAATTCACCCCTCCACTTT. It codes for CASSLTSSRSSYNSPLHF.

V usage is TRBV28 and J usage is TRBJ1-5; D might be TRBD1 (6 bases). The germline V gene encodes CDR1 MDHEN and CDR2 SYDVKM. Trimming took 6 bases from V and 2 from J, leaving 8 bases between them. CDR3 length: 13 amino acids. As DNA, the CDR3 is TGTGCCAGCAGAAGACAGGGCAATCAGCCCCAGCATTTT. Its translation is CASRRQGNQPQHF.

This chain uses TRBV7-8 with TRBJ2-5; 9 nucleotides line up with TRBD2. Germline CDR1 is SGHVS and CDR2 is FQNEAQ. This CDR3 contains 16 residues. Losses at the gene ends were 3 bases for V and 4 bases for J; bases not matched to a gene: 9. CDR3 sequence reads: CASSFHRAGGGETQYF. The DNA of the CDR3 is TGTGCCAGCAGCTTCCACCGAGCGGGGGGAGGAGAGACCCAGTACTTC.

This clone was seen more than once but under ten times. The V call is TRBV18, the J call TRBJ2-3; D is unclear. CDR1 is KGHSH and CDR2 is LQKENI in the germline V gene. V lost 3 bases and J lost 3, with 10 bases in between. The CDR3 is 14 residues long. The CDR3 DNA reads TGTGCCAGCTCACCCCAGTCAGGAACAGATACGCAGTATTTT. The encoded protein is CASSPQSGTDTQYF.

The J gene is TRBJ2-1, the V gene TRBV10-1; 10 bases are a match to TRBD2. The V gene end was trimmed by 6 bases and the J gene end by 0 bases; junction bases not matched to a gene: 5. The CDR3 has 16 amino acids. The germline CDR1 and CDR2 sequences are WNHNN and SYGVQD (reference sequence). CDR3 region: CASSMPSGSSYNEQFF. The CDR3 DNA follows: TGCGCCAGCAGCATGCCTAGCGGGAGCTCCTACAATGAGCAGTTCTTC.

The V and J genes are TRBV19 and TRBJ2-7, with 8 bases lining up with TRBD1. The germline V gene encodes CDR1 LNHDA and CDR2 SQIVND (reference sequence). The V and J ends lost 5 bases and 8 bases, in that order; junction bases with no gene match: 14. CDR3 length: 15 residues. In nucleotides, the CDR3 is TGTGCCAGTAGTGCAGCAGGGGGCTCCCCCGGGAAGCAGTACTTC. It specifies CASSAAGGSPGKQYF.

The chain joins TRBV19 to TRBJ2-6, with a weak D call TRBD2 (6 bases). Germline-derived CDR1 and CDR2 are LNHDA and SQIVND (reference sequence). Trimming left V 8 bases short and J 0 bases short, with 14 bases between. The CDR3 totals 16 residues. CDR3 DNA sequence: TGTGCCAGTCAGGGAGGTTATGACTCTGGGGCCAACGTCCTGACTTTC. It codes for CASQGGYDSGANVLTF.

The rearrangement links TRBV14 to TRBJ2-3; tentative D call: TRBD1 (6 bases). Between the trimmed V and J ends, which lost 1 base and 7 bases, there was a span of 9 bases. Germline CDR1 is SGHDN and CDR2 is FVKESK. This CDR3 is built from 13 residues. The DNA for the CDR3 is TGTGCCAGCAGCCAAGCCGGGACAAATACGCAGTATTTT. Protein: CASSQAGTNTQYF.

The V call is TRBV4-3, the J call TRBJ2-5, with D possibly being TRBD1 (5 bases). The CDR3 covers 16 residues. V lost 0 bases and J lost 4, with 15 bases in between. Germline CDR1 LGHNA, CDR2 YSLEER. For the CDR3, the DNA is TGCGCCAGCAGCCAAGAGGATTGGCAGGGTTTAGAGACCCAGTACTTC. It encodes CASSQEDWQGLETQYF.

J is TRBJ1-1 and V is TRBV2; D may be TRBD1 (6 bases). V dropped 9 bases and J dropped 2 bases, with 13 bases sitting between them. The CDR3 has 13 residues. CDR1 and CDR2 from the germline V gene are SNHLY and FYNNEI. The CDR3 is CARTTGQNTEAFF. In DNA form, the CDR3 reads TGTGCCAGAACCACGGGACAAAACACTGAAGCTTTCTTT. The variable domain in full, completed from reference TRBV2 and TRBJ1-1, reads EPEVTQTPSHQVTQMGQEVILRCVPISNHLYFYWYRQILGQKVEFLVSFYNNEISEKSEIFDDQFSVERPDGSNFTLKIRSTKLEDSAMYFCARTTGQNTEAFFGQGTRLTVV.

J is TRBJ2-7 and V is TRBV5-1, with TRBD2 matching 12 bases. The germline gives CDR1 SGHRS, CDR2 YFSETQ. The trim removed 4 bases at V and 7 bases at J, leaving 12 bases unmatched. CDR3 length: 16 amino acids. This CDR3 reads CASSRLAGEIGQEQYF. The CDR3 nucleotides read TGCGCCAGCAGCCGACTAGCGGGAGAGATAGGTCAAGAGCAGTACTTC.